The T cell receptor (beta chain) under discussion was sequenced for a study of brain T cells in children with intractable seizures. The CDR3 covers 13 residues. Trimming stripped 4 bases from V and 2 bases from J, with 8 bases between. CDR1 SGHNT and CDR2 YENEEA come from the germline V gene. Sequencing was performed with immunoSEQ multiplex PCR; in TCRdb, only in-frame clones are kept and a portion is missing. The data hold tens of thousands of clones, with 93% observed a single time. This clone showed up just a few times. V is TRBV11-3 and J is TRBJ1-1; D remains ambiguous. The specimen comprised peripheral blood, sampled at surgery. This TCR was sampled from a boy younger than two with tuberous sclerosis and intractable seizures. The CDR3 protein is CASSSRTNTEAFF. The DNA of the CDR3 is TGTGCCAGCAGCTCCAGGACCAACACTGAAGCTTTCTTT.